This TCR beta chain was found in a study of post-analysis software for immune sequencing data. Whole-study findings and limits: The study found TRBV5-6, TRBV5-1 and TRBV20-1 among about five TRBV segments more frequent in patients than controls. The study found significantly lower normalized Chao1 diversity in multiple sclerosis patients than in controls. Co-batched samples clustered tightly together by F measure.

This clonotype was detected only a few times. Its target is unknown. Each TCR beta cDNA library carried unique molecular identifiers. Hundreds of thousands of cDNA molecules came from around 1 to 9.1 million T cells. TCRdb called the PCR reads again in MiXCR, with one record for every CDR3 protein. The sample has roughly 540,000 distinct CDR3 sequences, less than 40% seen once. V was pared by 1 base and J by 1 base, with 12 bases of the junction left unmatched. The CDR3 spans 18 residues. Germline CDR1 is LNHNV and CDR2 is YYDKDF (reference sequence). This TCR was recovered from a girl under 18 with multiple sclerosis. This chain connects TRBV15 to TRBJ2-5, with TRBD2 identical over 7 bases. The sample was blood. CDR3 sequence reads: CATSRAAGLVISQETQYF. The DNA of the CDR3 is TGTGCCACCAGCAGAGCCGCTGGACTAGTTATCTCCCAAGAGACCCAGTACTTC.